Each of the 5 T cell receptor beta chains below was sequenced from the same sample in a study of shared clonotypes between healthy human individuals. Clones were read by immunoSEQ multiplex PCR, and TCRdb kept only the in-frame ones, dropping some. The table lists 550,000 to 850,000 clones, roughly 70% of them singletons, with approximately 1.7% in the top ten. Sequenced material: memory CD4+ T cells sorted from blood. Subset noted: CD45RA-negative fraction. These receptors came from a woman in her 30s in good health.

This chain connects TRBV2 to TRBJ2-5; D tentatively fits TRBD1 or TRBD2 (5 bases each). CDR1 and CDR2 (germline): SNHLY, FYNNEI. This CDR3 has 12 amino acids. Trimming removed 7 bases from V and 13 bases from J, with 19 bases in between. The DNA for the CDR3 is TGTGCCAGCAATTCGAACCGGGACCTGGGGTACTTC. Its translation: CASNSNRDLGYF. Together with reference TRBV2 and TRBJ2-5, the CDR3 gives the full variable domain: EPEVTQTPSHQVTQMGQEVILRCVPISNHLYFYWYRQILGQKVEFLVSFYNNEISEKSEIFDDQFSVERPDGSNFTLKIRSTKLEDSAMYFCASNSNRDLGYFGPGTRLLVL.

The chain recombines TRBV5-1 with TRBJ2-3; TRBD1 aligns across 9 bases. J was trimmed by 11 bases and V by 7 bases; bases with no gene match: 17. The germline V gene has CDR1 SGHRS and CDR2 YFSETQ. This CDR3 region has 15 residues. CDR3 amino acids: CASYPGTGFFGWQYF. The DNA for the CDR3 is TGCGCCAGCTATCCCGGGACAGGGTTCTTCGGTTGGCAGTATTTT.

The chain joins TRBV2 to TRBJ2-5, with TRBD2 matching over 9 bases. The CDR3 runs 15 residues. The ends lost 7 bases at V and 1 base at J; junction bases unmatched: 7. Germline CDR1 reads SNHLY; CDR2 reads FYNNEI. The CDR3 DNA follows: TGTGCCAGCAACGAAGCGGGAGGTCCCCAAGAGACCCAGTACTTC. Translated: CASNEAGGPQETQYF.

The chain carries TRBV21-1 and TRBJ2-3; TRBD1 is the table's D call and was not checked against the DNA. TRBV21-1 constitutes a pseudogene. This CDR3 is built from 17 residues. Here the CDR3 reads CASSKALRTANCDTQYF. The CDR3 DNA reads TGTGCCAGCAGCAAAGCGCTAAGGACAGCTAATTGCGATACGCAGTATTTT.

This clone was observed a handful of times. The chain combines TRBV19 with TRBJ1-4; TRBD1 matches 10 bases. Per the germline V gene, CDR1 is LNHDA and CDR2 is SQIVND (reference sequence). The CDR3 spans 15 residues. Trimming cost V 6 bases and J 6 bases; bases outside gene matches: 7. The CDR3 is CASSFDRGPDEKLFF. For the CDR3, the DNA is TGTGCCAGTAGCTTCGACAGGGGGCCTGATGAAAAACTGTTTTTT.